These T cell receptor beta chains were read from a single sample in a study of regulatory T cells in long-lasting Graves disease. TCRdb used MiXCR to reprocess the multiplex PCR reads, holding one entry per CDR3 protein. The data contain 700,000 or so distinct CDR3 sequences, 25% to 30% of them seen just once; the ten biggest clones take up around 42%. The input for sequencing was peripheral blood mononuclear cells (PBMCs), taken when the disease was refractory, from a patient treated with antithyroid drugs. All receptors derive from a female donor with Graves disease. Each CDR3 is given with its conserved first and last residue. The D gene is left open where the match is weak. For some rows the clone size is stated as once, few or many, or as a class when expanded; others skip it.

CDR3: CSVLTGGGTEAFF
DNA: TGCAGCGTACTGACAGGGGGGGGTACTGAAGCTTTCTTT
J: TRBJ1-1
D: TRBD1
V: TRBV29-1
size: -

CDR3: CASSYSSGGMNTEAFF
DNA: TGTGCCAGCAGTTACTCGTCTGGTGGGATGAACACTGAAGCTTTCTTT
J: TRBJ1-1
D: -
V: TRBV6-2/TRBV6-3
size: few

CDR3: CASSLEGSYNSPLHF
DNA: TGCGCCAGCAGCTTGGAAGGCTCCTATAATTCACCCCTCCACTTT
J: TRBJ1-6
D: -
V: TRBV5-1
size: -

CDR3: CATWDPSGNTIYF
DNA: TGTGCGACATGGGACCCCTCTGGAAACACCATATATTTT
J: TRBJ1-3
D: -
V: TRBV19
size: few

CDR3: CASSQSPETQYF
DNA: TGTGCCAGCAGCCAGAGTCCAGAGACCCAGTACTTC
J: TRBJ2-5
D: -
V: TRBV3-1
size: -

CDR3: CASSHPGQGDTEAFF
DNA: TGTGCCAGCAGCCATCCGGGACAGGGGGACACTGAAGCTTTCTTT
J: TRBJ1-1
D: TRBD1
V: TRBV4-2
size: -

CDR3: CSAPGQGNTGELFF
DNA: TGCAGTGCTCCGGGACAGGGAAACACCGGGGAGCTGTTTTTT
J: TRBJ2-2
D: TRBD1
V: TRBV20-1
size: -

CDR3: CASSSPLANEQYF
DNA: TGTGCCAGCAGTTCTCCACTAGCGAACGAGCAGTACTTC
J: TRBJ2-7
D: TRBD2
V: TRBV12-3/TRBV12-4
size: few

CDR3: CASSPGTLGANYGYTF
DNA: TGTGCCAGTAGTCCCGGGACCTTAGGAGCTAACTATGGCTACACCTTC
J: TRBJ1-2
D: -
V: TRBV19
size: -

CDR3: CASSTQQGGPGNTIYF
DNA: TGTGCCAGCAGTACCCAACAGGGTGGGCCTGGAAACACCATATATTTT
J: TRBJ1-3
D: -
V: TRBV28
size: few

CDR3: CATSTSTGELFF
DNA: TGTGCCACCAGCACGAGCACCGGGGAGCTGTTTTTT
J: TRBJ2-2
D: -
V: TRBV15
size: -

CDR3: CASSQGQGIEKLFF
DNA: TGTGCCAGCAGCCAAGGACAGGGTATCGAAAAACTGTTTTTT
J: TRBJ1-4
D: TRBD1
V: TRBV3-1
size: -

CDR3: CSALGKAGGQYEQYF
DNA: TGCAGTGCCCTGGGGAAGGCAGGGGGACAATACGAGCAGTACTTC
J: TRBJ2-7
D: TRBD1
V: TRBV20-1
size: -

CDR3: CASSPLKVSYNEQFF
DNA: TGTGCCAGCAGTCCCTTAAAGGTCAGTTACAATGAGCAGTTCTTC
J: TRBJ2-1
D: -
V: TRBV2
size: -

CDR3: CASSQVFRGDGKLFF
DNA: TGTGCCAGCAGCCAAGTGTTCCGGGGGGATGGAAAACTGTTTTTT
J: TRBJ1-4
D: -
V: TRBV3-1
size: -

CDR3: CASSLAPTGAREKLFF
DNA: TGTGCCAGCAGCTTAGCCCCGACAGGGGCCCGTGAAAAACTGTTTTTT
J: TRBJ1-4
D: TRBD1
V: TRBV11-2
size: few

CDR3: CASSVGLVSYNEQFF
DNA: TGTGCCAGCAGTGTTGGTCTTGTGTCCTACAATGAGCAGTTCTTC
J: TRBJ2-1
D: -
V: TRBV2
size: few

CDR3: CASSESKGLNTEAFF
DNA: TGTGCCAGCAGTGAAAGTAAGGGGTTGAACACTGAAGCTTTCTTT
J: TRBJ1-1
D: -
V: TRBV2
size: -

CDR3: CSARDPYEERQGVPEETQYF
DNA: TGCAGTGCTAGAGATCCCTACGAAGAGCGTCAGGGGGTACCCGAAGAGACCCAGTACTTC
J: TRBJ2-5
D: TRBD1
V: TRBV20-1
size: few

CDR3: CASSLRDSNSPLHF
DNA: TGTGCCAGCAGTTTACGGGACAGCAATTCACCCCTCCACTTT
J: TRBJ1-6
D: TRBD1
V: TRBV12-3/TRBV12-4
size: many

CDR3: CSAPVGAWGIQYF
DNA: TGCAGTGCCCCAGTCGGGGCTTGGGGCATTCAGTACTTC
J: TRBJ2-4
D: -
V: TRBV20-1
size: few

CDR3: CASSLDFSETQYF
DNA: TGTGCCAGCAGCTTGGACTTTTCGGAGACCCAGTACTTC
J: TRBJ2-5
D: -
V: TRBV7-9
size: -

CDR3: CASSEGDGGYYGYTF
DNA: TGTGCCAGCAGTGAAGGAGACGGCGGGTACTATGGCTACACCTTC
J: TRBJ1-2
D: -
V: TRBV6-1
size: few

CDR3: CASSSPGQGSTEAFF
DNA: TGTGCCAGCAGCTCCCCGGGACAGGGGTCCACTGAAGCTTTCTTT
J: TRBJ1-1
D: TRBD1
V: TRBV7-9
size: -

CDR3: CATSDLSPRGTETQYF
DNA: TGTGCCACCAGTGATTTATCCCCCAGGGGGACAGAGACCCAGTACTTC
J: TRBJ2-5
D: TRBD1
V: TRBV24-1
size: many

CDR3: CASSEAVGPYEQYF
DNA: TGTGCCAGCAGTGAGGCAGTGGGCCCTTACGAGCAGTACTTC
J: TRBJ2-7
D: -
V: TRBV25-1
size: -

CDR3: CASSMDGAYGYTF
DNA: TGTGCCAGCAGTATGGACGGAGCTTATGGCTACACCTTC
J: TRBJ1-2
D: -
V: TRBV12-3/TRBV12-4
size: many

CDR3: CASSVAPSPQETQYF
DNA: TGTGCCAGCAGCGTCGCCCCTAGCCCCCAAGAGACCCAGTACTTC
J: TRBJ2-5
D: -
V: TRBV9
size: many

CDR3: CASSYERASGYTF
DNA: TGTGCCAGCAGTTACGAACGGGCAAGCGGCTACACCTTC
J: TRBJ1-2
D: -
V: TRBV6-9
size: -

CDR3: CATRTGTNQPQHF
DNA: TGTGCCACTCGGACAGGCACGAATCAGCCCCAGCATTTT
J: TRBJ1-5
D: TRBD1
V: TRBV6-1
size: -

CDR3: CASSILESREKLFF
DNA: TGTGCCAGCTCAATATTGGAGAGTCGTGAAAAACTGTTTTTT
J: TRBJ1-4
D: -
V: TRBV18
size: few

CDR3: CASSLAGAGSYEQYF
DNA: TGTGCCAGCAGCTTAGCAGGGGCCGGCTCCTACGAGCAGTACTTC
J: TRBJ2-7
D: -
V: TRBV11-2
size: few

CDR3: CATSRDLGGSISKNIQYF
DNA: TGTGCCACCAGCAGAGATCTGGGCGGGAGTATTTCCAAAAACATTCAGTACTTC
J: TRBJ2-4
D: TRBD2
V: TRBV15
size: -